This TCR beta chain was identified during a study of T cell responses to AZD1222 COVID-19 vaccine. Overall study results and limits: The peak T cell response came first, and repertoires were sampled only after it.

Repertoires were generated with immunoSEQ multiplex PCR, while TCRdb's copy carries only in-frame clones and drops some. The sample holds 120,000 or so clones, 88% seen once. Comments on this clone: What it recognizes is unknown.

The sequencing here drew on peripheral blood, taken on day 0 of AZD1222 vaccination. This sequence originates from an adult in good health.

The chain's CDR3 is CASSLGLSYEQYF. The CDR3 nucleotides are TGTGCCAGCAGCTTAGGACTTTCCTACGAGCAGTACTTC. V gene TRBV7-9 combines with J gene TRBJ2-7; D remains ambiguous. The germline V gene encodes CDR1 SEHNR and CDR2 FQNEAQ (reference sequence). The CDR3 covers 13 residues. V lost 1 base and J 1 base, leaving 5 bases between the germline ends. The full variable domain, rest sourced from reference TRBV7-9 and TRBJ2-7, is DTGVSQNPRHKITKRGQNVTFRCDPISEHNRLYWYRQTLGQGPEFLTYFQNEAQLEKSRLLSDRFSAERPKGSFSTLEIQRTEQGDSAMYLCASSLGLSYEQYFGPGTRLTVT.